A selection of T cell receptor beta chains follows, all from one sample in a study of CD8+ T cells in alopecia areata. Profiling relied on immunoSEQ multiplex PCR, and the TCRdb table lists in-frame clones only, not all of them. This table holds approximately 180,000 clones, about 72% found once. The material was CD8+ T cells sorted from blood, obtained at week 0. All receptors come from a human donor with alopecia areata. The CDR3 runs from the conserved cysteine through the conserved F or W. A D gene is named only where the DNA matches it firmly. Size is stated for part of the rows, as once, few or many counts, or as a class when the clone is expanded.

TRBD1	few	TRBJ2-1	TRBV29-1	15	CSVEGIGQDYNEQFF	TGCAGCGTTGAAGGCATCGGACAGGATTACAATGAGCAGTTCTTC
.	once	TRBJ1-1	TRBV9	13	CASSVEVNTEAFF	TGTGCCAGCAGCGTAGAGGTGAACACTGAAGCTTTCTTT
.	.	TRBJ2-3	TRBV30	11	CAWYQGDTQYF	TGTGCCTGGTACCAGGGTGATACGCAGTATTTT
.	once	TRBJ1-5	TRBV7-6	14	CASSPRLGNQPQHF	TGTGCCAGCAGCCCTAGGTTGGGGAATCAGCCCCAGCATTTT
TRBD1	.	TRBJ2-5	TRBV29-1	15	CSVEVNWDREETQYF	TGCAGCGTTGAAGTAAATTGGGACAGGGAGGAGACCCAGTACTTC
.	.	TRBJ2-1	TRBV6-5	13	CASSTSSYNEQFF	TGTGCCAGCAGTACTAGTAGCTACAATGAGCAGTTCTTC
.	.	TRBJ2-3	TRBV29-1	15	CSVEGDSPDTDTQYF	TGCAGCGTTGAGGGCGATTCGCCAGACACAGATACGCAGTATTTT
TRBD1	.	TRBJ2-3	TRBV6-5	15	CASSYSGTDTDTQYF	TGTGCCAGCAGTTACTCAGGGACAGACACAGATACGCAGTATTTT
TRBD2	.	TRBJ2-7	TRBV13	18	CASSSAERGGYPKMVQYF	TGTGCCAGCAGCTCCGCCGAGCGGGGGGGCTACCCTAAGATGGTGCAGTACTTC
TRBD2	.	TRBJ2-7	TRBV27	15	CASSFSGGFGYEQYF	TGTGCCAGCAGCTTTAGCGGGGGCTTCGGCTACGAGCAGTACTTC
.	.	TRBJ1-5	TRBV30	14	CAWSVGGSNQPQHF	TGTGCCTGGAGTGTAGGGGGGAGCAATCAGCCCCAGCATTTT
TRBD1	.	TRBJ2-1	TRBV7-9	15	CASSGTGGFYNEQFF	TGTGCCAGCAGCGGAACAGGGGGCTTCTACAATGAGCAGTTCTTC
.	.	TRBJ2-7	TRBV7-9	12	CASSLGVDEQYF	TGTGCCAGCAGCTTAGGGGTAGACGAGCAGTACTTC
TRBD1	.	TRBJ2-3	TRBV19	16	CASSIRGQRRTDTQYF	TGTGCCAGTAGCATTCGGGGACAGCGACGCACAGATACGCAGTATTTT
TRBD1	once	TRBJ2-1	TRBV4-1	17	CASSQFWDSHSYNEQFF	TGCGCCAGCAGCCAATTCTGGGACAGTCACTCCTACAATGAGCAGTTCTTC
.	.	TRBJ1-2	TRBV29-1	14	CSVEDTVRIRGYTF	TGCAGCGTTGAAGACACAGTGCGAATAAGGGGCTACACCTTC
.	.	TRBJ1-2	TRBV7-9	13	CASSLRGDYGYTF	TGTGCCAGCAGCTTAAGGGGAGACTATGGCTACACCTTC
.	.	TRBJ2-7	TRBV2	14	CASSEVGALHEQYF	TGTGCCAGCAGCGAAGTAGGGGCCCTCCACGAGCAGTACTTC
TRBD1	.	TRBJ1-5	TRBV6-1	16	CASSELTGYSNQPQHF	TGTGCCAGCAGTGAACTGACAGGGTATAGCAATCAGCCCCAGCATTTT
TRBD2	.	TRBJ2-5	TRBV4-1	16	CASSQAPAGGRETQYF	TGCGCCAGCAGCCAAGCCCCAGCGGGGGGGCGGGAGACCCAGTACTTC
.	.	TRBJ2-7	TRBV7-9	17	CASSSPLTDGSGYEQYF	TGTGCCAGCAGCTCCCCTCTGACAGACGGGTCCGGGTACGAGCAGTACTTC
.	.	TRBJ2-1	TRBV27	16	CASSLTQGPPYNEQFF	TGTGCCAGCAGTCTCACCCAGGGGCCGCCCTACAATGAGCAGTTCTTC
TRBD1	once	TRBJ2-7	TRBV27	13	CASRGTGHHEQYF	TGTGCCAGCAGAGGGACAGGTCACCACGAGCAGTACTTC
TRBD1	few	TRBJ1-4	TRBV13	17	CASSPPGSTGGVEKLFF	TGTGCCAGCAGCCCACCCGGTTCGACAGGGGGCGTTGAAAAACTGTTTTTT
TRBD2	.	TRBJ2-1	TRBV5-1	16	CASSLELAASYNEQFF	TGCGCCAGCAGCTTGGAACTAGCGGCCTCCTACAATGAGCAGTTCTTC
TRBD1	once	TRBJ2-2	TRBV15	14	CATRDRAAPGELFF	TGTGCCACCAGGGACAGGGCGGCGCCCGGGGAGCTGTTTTTT
.	.	TRBJ2-3	TRBV19	14	CASSNSQGRDTQYF	TGTGCCAGTAGTAATTCCCAAGGTCGGGATACGCAGTATTTT
.	.	TRBJ1-2	TRBV27	18	CASRVLSGGHHPNYGYTF	TGTGCCAGCAGGGTTCTTAGTGGGGGGCATCATCCTAACTATGGCTACACCTTC
.	.	TRBJ2-7	TRBV5-6	14	CASSLVAVSYEQYF	TGTGCCAGCAGCTTGGTGGCGGTCTCCTACGAGCAGTACTTC
.	few	TRBJ2-2	TRBV2	16	CASSEVGEMDTGELFF	TGTGCCAGCAGTGAAGTGGGGGAGATGGACACCGGGGAGCTGTTTTTT
.	.	TRBJ2-1	TRBV7-9	15	CASSLGTSSYNEQFF	TGTGCCAGCAGCTTAGGGACAAGCTCCTACAATGAGCAGTTCTTC
.	.	TRBJ2-4	TRBV29-1	15	CSVEGGTLAKNIQYF	TGCAGCGTTGAGGGGGGGACATTAGCCAAAAACATTCAGTACTTC
TRBD2	.	TRBJ2-7	TRBV23-1	13	CANRGGSTYEQYF	TGCGCCAACCGGGGGGGTTCTACCTACGAGCAGTACTTC
.	.	TRBJ1-5	TRBV29-1	13	CSVGGGSNQPQHF	TGCAGCGTTGGGGGGGGCTCCAATCAGCCCCAGCATTTT
.	.	TRBJ1-2	TRBV11-2	14	CASSSSTGSAGYTF	TGTGCCAGCAGCTCATCAACTGGGTCCGCAGGCTACACCTTC
.	.	TRBJ2-7	TRBV19	14	CASRFAGAPYEQYF	TGTGCCAGTAGGTTTGCGGGGGCCCCCTACGAGCAGTACTTC
TRBD1	.	TRBJ2-5	TRBV5-1	14	CASSSDRGQETQYF	TGCGCCAGCAGCTCCGACAGGGGTCAAGAGACCCAGTACTTC
.	.	TRBJ2-3	TRBV11-2	14	CASSLVAGPATQYF	TGTGCCAGCAGCTTAGTTGCTGGGCCGGCCACGCAGTATTTT
.	.	TRBJ2-3	TRBV4-1	11	CASREADTQYF	TGCGCCAGCAGGGAGGCAGATACGCAGTATTTT
TRBD1	.	TRBJ2-2	TRBV5-1	16	CASSPRDRGWTGELFF	TGCGCCAGCAGCCCTAGGGACAGGGGATGGACCGGGGAGCTGTTTTTT
.	.	TRBJ1-1	TRBV15	15	CATSRDRGVGTEAFF	TGTGCCACCAGCAGAGACAGGGGTGTAGGCACTGAAGCTTTCTTT
.	few	TRBJ2-1	TRBV15	16	CATSRGVDSSYNEQFF	TGTGCCACCAGCAGAGGAGTCGACAGCTCCTACAATGAGCAGTTCTTC
.	once	TRBJ1-1	TRBV6-5	14	CASSYSGENTEAFF	TGTGCCAGCAGTTACTCGGGAGAGAACACTGAAGCTTTCTTT
.	few	TRBJ2-3	TRBV4-2	15	CASSHLGNIRDTQYF	TGTGCCAGCAGCCATCTGGGGAACATCCGCGATACGCAGTATTTT
.	.	TRBJ2-1	TRBV2	12	CASSRDNNEQFF	TGTGCCAGCAGTCGGGATAACAATGAGCAGTTCTTC
TRBD1	.	TRBJ2-7	TRBV4-1	15	CASSQVTGGIYEQYF	TGCGCCAGCAGCCAAGTGACAGGGGGTATTTACGAGCAGTACTTC
.	few	TRBJ1-2	TRBV12-5	13	CASGEGRSYGYTF	TGTGCTAGTGGCGAGGGACGGTCCTATGGCTACACCTTC
.	.	TRBJ1-2	TRBV7-6	12	CASGSGYYGYTF	TGTGCCAGCGGCTCGGGTTACTATGGCTACACCTTC
TRBD2	.	TRBJ2-3	TRBV6-5	15	CASSYRLADADTQYF	TGTGCCAGCAGTTACCGACTAGCTGATGCAGATACGCAGTATTTT
.	.	TRBJ2-7	TRBV30	14	CAWSVGWGAYEQYF	TGTGCCTGGAGCGTGGGGTGGGGCGCCTACGAGCAGTACTTC